A selection of T cell receptor beta chains follows, all from one sample in a study of T-cell memory formation after mild COVID-19. TCRdb re-analysed the 5' RACE reads in MiXCR, keeping a single row per CDR3 protein. The sample lists 250,000 to 300,000 distinct CDR3 sequences, about a sixth occurring once. The sample taken for sequencing was PBMCs or a T cell subset sorted from them (not recorded which). These receptor sequences come from a young man who had mild COVID-19 (a few samples of this study predate the infection). Cell type and time point are not known. CDR3s include the opening cysteine and the closing phenylalanine or tryptophan. Each record gives: D gene, J gene, V gene, clone size, CDR3 protein, CDR3 DNA. A D gene is named only where the DNA matches it firmly. A row's size may be missing; if present it is once, few, many or a size class.

>TRBD2|TRBJ2-6|TRBV6-6|few
CASSKGLAGAGANVLTF
TGTGCCAGCAGTAAGGGACTAGCGGGAGCTGGGGCCAACGTCCTGACTTTC
>.|TRBJ1-1|TRBV14|few
CASSQPRLLGTTEAFF
TGTGCCAGCAGCCAACCGAGACTCCTAGGAACCACTGAAGCTTTCTTT
>.|TRBJ1-2|TRBV6-5|few
CASSYSRATVGYTF
TGTGCCAGCAGTTACTCACGGGCAACTGTCGGCTACACCTTC
>.|TRBJ2-3|TRBV6-5|few
CASSPRLDSDTQYF
TGTGCCAGCAGCCCTAGACTAGATTCAGATACGCAGTATTTT
>.|TRBJ2-3|TRBV6-2/TRBV6-3|.
CASSGYGGPTDTQYF
TGTGCCAGCTCGGGATACGGCGGACCGACGGATACGCAGTATTTT
>TRBD2|TRBJ2-7|TRBV7-8|few
CASTFGTNAPLGQYF
TGTGCCAGCACCTTCGGGACTAACGCGCCTTTGGGGCAGTACTTC
>.|TRBJ1-4|TRBV30|.
CAWSVRLPEKLFF
TGTGCCTGGAGTGTACGGCTACCCGAAAAACTGTTTTTT
>TRBD2|TRBJ2-4|TRBV13|.
CASSPGGLAKNIQYF
TGTGCCAGCAGCCCGGGGGGGCTAGCCAAAAACATTCAGTACTTC
>.|TRBJ2-2|TRBV6-5|once
CASSYSRQGTNTGELFF
TGTGCCAGCAGTTACTCGAGGCAGGGTACGAACACCGGGGAGCTGTTTTTT
>.|TRBJ1-5|TRBV7-9|.
CASSPSSRRSNQPQHF
TGTGCCAGCAGCCCCAGCAGCAGGCGCAGCAATCAGCCCCAGCATTTT
>.|TRBJ1-4|TRBV20-1|.
CSATGNHEKLFF
TGCAGTGCCACAGGGAATCATGAAAAACTGTTTTTT
>TRBD1|TRBJ1-2|TRBV12-3/TRBV12-4|.
CASSRQGFDGYTF
TGTGCCAGCAGTCGACAGGGGTTTGATGGCTACACCTTC
>TRBD2|TRBJ2-3|TRBV29-1|.
CSGIAGSDTQYF
TGCAGCGGTATAGCGGGGTCGGATACGCAGTATTTT
>.|TRBJ2-5|TRBV6-5|.
CASSKFGGQETQYF
TGTGCCAGCAGTAAATTTGGGGGGCAAGAGACCCAGTACTTC
>.|TRBJ2-5|TRBV4-3|many
CASSQETGSTQETQYF
TGCGCCAGCAGCCAAGAAACGGGGAGTACTCAAGAGACCCAGTACTTC
>TRBD1|TRBJ2-1|TRBV7-3|few
CASSPTGGGDEQFF
TGTGCCAGCAGTCCAACAGGGGGCGGGGATGAGCAGTTCTTC
>.|TRBJ1-1|TRBV7-2|few
CASNKNTEAFF
TGTGCCAGCAATAAGAACACTGAAGCTTTCTTT
>TRBD2|TRBJ2-5|TRBV3-1|few
CASSQPLGGQETQYF
TGTGCCAGCAGCCAACCCCTGGGGGGGCAAGAGACCCAGTACTTC
>TRBD1|TRBJ1-2|TRBV29-1|.
CSVATGGTDYGYTF
TGCAGCGTTGCGACAGGGGGCACTGACTATGGCTACACCTTC
>TRBD2|TRBJ2-7|TRBV4-2|.
CASSRVSGGASYEQYF
TGTGCCAGCAGCCGGGTTTCGGGGGGGGCCAGTTACGAGCAGTACTTC
>.|TRBJ2-3|TRBV5-1|many
CASSWTPVTDTQYF
TGCGCCAGCAGCTGGACTCCTGTCACAGATACGCAGTATTTT
>.|TRBJ2-5|TRBV15|few
CATSRGTFGETQYF
TGTGCCACCAGCAGAGGCACTTTCGGGGAGACCCAGTACTTC
>.|TRBJ2-2|TRBV6-2/TRBV6-3|.
CASSYRQFVAVTGELFF
TGTGCCAGCAGTTACCGCCAGTTCGTAGCCGTCACCGGGGAGCTGTTTTTT
>.|TRBJ1-5|TRBV6-1|.
CASSEIPRQPQHF
TGTGCCAGCAGTGAAATCCCCCGCCAGCCCCAGCATTTT
>.|TRBJ2-5|TRBV21-1|few
CASSKGITCNGETQYF
TGTGCCAGCAGCAAAGGCATAACTTGTAACGGAGAGACCCAGTACTTC
>TRBD1|TRBJ2-5|TRBV4-2|few
CASSQADRAEETQYF
TGTGCCAGCAGCCAAGCGGACAGGGCAGAAGAGACCCAGTACTTC